What follows are 19 T cell receptor beta chains derived from one specimen sequenced in a study of blood T cell repertoires in COVID-19. Here immunoSEQ multiplex PCR was the method, and the copy in TCRdb shows in-frame clones only, minus some. The top ten hold about 7% of the sample, which has some 160,000 clones, 80% seen once. Sequenced sample: peripheral blood. These receptors came from a man in his 70s with active or convalescent COVID-19.

V usage is TRBV11-3 and J usage is TRBJ2-1; 7 positions match TRBD2. From germline, CDR1 is SGHNT and CDR2 YENEEA. The CDR3 spans 14 residues. V lost 6 bases and J lost 1; bases outside the gene matches: 3. As DNA, the CDR3 is TGTGCCAGCAGAAGCGGGGATTCCTACAATGAGCAGTTCTTC. Translating gives CASRSGDSYNEQFF.

This clone was recorded a few times. CDR3 in amino acids: CASTKRGEAGGYTF. In DNA, the CDR3 is TGTGCCAGCACCAAACGAGGTGAAGCTGGGGGCTACACCTTC. The chain links TRBV6-5 to TRBJ1-2; D call uncertain. CDR3 length equals 14 residues. CDR1 and CDR2 (germline): MNHEY, SVGAGI. The V gene lost 7 bases and the J gene lost 8 bases, with 20 bases spanning the gap.

CDR3 amino acids: CASSAGTSGEQYF. The CDR3 bases are TGTGCCAGCAGCGCCGGGACATCCGGCGAGCAGTACTTC. The chain is built from TRBV13 and TRBJ2-7, with D possibly matching TRBD1 (6 bases). The CDR3 totals 13 residues. The germline V and J ends were trimmed by 5 bases and 6 bases, with 14 bases remaining between them. Germline V gene lookup returns CDR1 PRHDT and CDR2 FYEKMQ (reference sequence).

This chain links TRBV2 with TRBJ1-5; TRBD1 aligns across 10 bases. This CDR3 has 13 amino acids. The trim removed 6 bases at V and 5 bases at J, leaving 1 base unmatched. Per the germline V gene, CDR1 is SNHLY and CDR2 is FYNNEI. CDR3 amino acids: CASRGTGDQPQHF. CDR3 nucleotides: TGTGCCAGCAGAGGGACAGGGGATCAGCCCCAGCATTTT.

In this sample, this clone turned up once. The chain carries TRBV27 and TRBJ2-7; 7 nucleotides line up with TRBD1. The V gene end was trimmed by 5 bases and the J gene end by 0 bases; junction bases not matched to a gene: 4. CDR1 is MNHEY and CDR2 is SMNVEV in the germline V gene (reference sequence). The CDR3 is made up of 14 amino acids. The CDR3 DNA is TGTGCCAGCAGTGACCCAGGGGGCTCCTACGAGCAGTACTTC. It codes for CASSDPGGSYEQYF.

The chain links TRBV15 to TRBJ2-7, with 7 bases aligning to TRBD1. CDR1 and CDR2 (germline): LNHNV, YYDKDF (reference sequence). Germline trimming cut 0 bases from V and 6 bases from J; bases unmatched to any gene: 8. This CDR3 has 15 residues. CDR3 DNA: TGTGCCACCAGCAGAGACCCATCGACAGGGACCGAGCAGTACTTC. It codes for CATSRDPSTGTEQYF.

This clone showed up just once. The chain uses TRBV5-1 and TRBJ1-2; 11 nucleotides match TRBD1. The CDR3 totals 16 residues. Germline loops: CDR1 SGHRS, CDR2 YFSETQ. The V and J ends lost 4 bases and 5 bases, in that order; junction bases with no gene match: 10. The CDR3 region is CASSPGGQGAGYGYTF. The DNA of the CDR3 is TGCGCCAGCAGCCCGGGCGGACAGGGGGCGGGGTATGGCTACACCTTC.

This clone was picked up a small number of times. The CDR3 region has the DNA TGTGCCAGCAGCCGGGACACTGAGACCCAGTACTTC. It yields the protein CASSRDTETQYF. This chain links TRBV6-6 with TRBJ2-5, with D perhaps TRBD1 (6 bases). Trimming removed 6 bases from V and 5 bases from J, with 10 bases in between. CDR3 length: 12 amino acids. The germline V gene encodes CDR1 MNHNY and CDR2 SVGAGI (reference sequence).

The J gene is TRBJ1-5, the V gene TRBV19; no definite D call. Germline V gene sequence: CDR1 LNHDA, CDR2 SQIVND (reference sequence). V was pared by 6 bases and J by 2 bases, with 8 bases between. The length of the CDR3 is 13 residues. CDR3 DNA: TGTGCCAGTAGCCCCCAGGGCAATCAGCCCCAGCATTTT. It specifies CASSPQGNQPQHF. Using reference TRBV19 and TRBJ1-5 for the parts outside the CDR3, the full variable domain is DGGITQSPKYLFRKEGQNVTLSCEQNLNHDAMYWYRQDPGQGLRLIYYSQIVNDFQKGDIAEGYSVSREKKESFPLTVTSAQKNPTAFYLCASSPQGNQPQHFGDGTRLSIL.

This clone was counted once. This chain connects TRBV7-2 to TRBJ2-5, with 11 nucleotides matching TRBD2. V lost 5 bases to trimming and J lost 5 bases; unmatched junction nucleotides: 10. The CDR3 has 16 amino acids. In germline, CDR1 is SGHTA, CDR2 FQGNSA. The CDR3 region has the DNA TGTGCCAGCAGCCCCGGGGTAGCGGGGGGGTGGGAGACCCAGTACTTC. Protein sequence: CASSPGVAGGWETQYF.

The rearrangement uses TRBV7-2 and TRBJ2-7, with 11 positions matching TRBD1. The CDR3 is 15 residues long. Losses at the gene ends were 1 base for V and 4 bases for J; bases not matched to a gene: 3. Per germline, CDR1 SGHTA and CDR2 FQGNSA. CDR3 sequence (DNA): TGTGCCAGCAGCTTAGGGACAGGGGGCTTATACGAGCAGTACTTC. It yields the protein CASSLGTGGLYEQYF.

The V and J genes are TRBV30 and TRBJ1-1; D gene ambiguous. Trimming pared 4 bases from V and 4 bases from J, leaving 13 bases between. This CDR3 contains 13 residues. Germline V gene lookup returns CDR1 GTSNPN and CDR2 SVGIG (reference sequence). CDR3 amino acids: CAWIKDVATEAFF. CDR3 nucleotides: TGTGCCTGGATCAAAGATGTGGCCACTGAAGCTTTCTTT. Full variable domain (outside the CDR3, taken from reference TRBV30 and TRBJ1-1): SQTIHQWPATLVQPVGSPLSLECTVEGTSNPNLYWYRQAAGRGLQLLFYSVGIGQISSEVPQNLSASRPQDRQFILSSKKLLLSDSGFYLCAWIKDVATEAFFGQGTRLTVV.

The rearrangement uses TRBV6-1 and TRBJ2-1; D might be TRBD1 (6 bases). This CDR3 is built from 12 residues. The V end was cut by 3 bases, the J end by 8 bases, with 8 bases between. CDR1 and CDR2 (germline): MNHNS, SASEGT. CDR3 region: CASSDAGDEQFF. Here the CDR3 DNA reads TGTGCCAGCAGTGATGCAGGGGATGAGCAGTTCTTC.

This sequence joins TRBV7-8 and TRBJ1-5; D possibly corresponds to TRBD1 (5 bases). The V end lost 2 bases, the J end lost 5 bases, and 10 bases lay between the germline ends. CDR1 is SGHVS, CDR2 FQNEAQ, per germline. The CDR3 runs to 14 residues. This CDR3 reads CASSLLGRDQPQHF. CDR3 in DNA: TGTGCCAGCAGCTTACTCGGCAGGGATCAGCCCCAGCATTTT. Looking up the rest from reference TRBV7-8 and TRBJ1-5 gives the full variable domain: GAGVSQSPRYKVAKRGQDVALRCDPISGHVSLFWYQQALGQGPEFLTYFQNEAQLDKSGLPSDRFFAERPEGSVSTLKIQRTQQEDSAVYLCASSLLGRDQPQHFGDGTRLSIL.

V usage is TRBV7-5 and J usage is TRBJ1-6; the DNA was not compared with TRBD1, the D call given in the table. TRBV7-5 is marked as a pseudogene. The CDR3 is 11 residues long. The CDR3 here is CAANRGGPLHF. The CDR3 DNA reads TGTGCCGCAAACAGGGGGGGCCCCCTCCACTTT.

V gene TRBV9 combines with J gene TRBJ1-1, with unresolved D. Trimming pared 2 bases from V and 1 base from J, leaving 6 bases between. Germline V gives CDR1 SGDLS, CDR2 YYNGEE. CDR3 length: 13 residues. The CDR3 nucleotides read TGTGCCAGCAGCGTTTCAGGGAACACTGAAGCTTTCTTT. Protein: CASSVSGNTEAFF. Combining the CDR3 with reference TRBV9 and TRBJ1-1 gives the whole variable domain DSGVTQTPKHLITATGQRVTLRCSPRSGDLSVYWYQQSLDQGLQFLIQYYNGEERAKGNILERFSAQQFPDLHSELNLSSLELGDSALYFCASSVSGNTEAFFGQGTRLTVV.

This clone has just one count. This chain uses TRBV5-1 with TRBJ2-5; TRBD2 matches at 10 bases. Germline trimming cut 5 bases from V and 1 base from J; bases unmatched to any gene: 8. CDR1 is SGHRS and CDR2 is YFSETQ in the germline V gene. There are 16 residues in the CDR3. The CDR3, as DNA: TGCGCCAGCAGAACTAGCGGGGCCAACCCCCAAGAGACCCAGTACTTC. Its translation is CASRTSGANPQETQYF.

The chain links TRBV18 to TRBJ2-2, with a weak D call TRBD2 (7 bases). V lost 3 bases, J lost 0 bases, and 11 bases lay in between. Germline V gene data show CDR1 as KGHSH and CDR2 as LQKENI. The CDR3 runs to 16 residues. The CDR3 sequence is CASSPRGAPNTGELFF. The CDR3 DNA follows: TGTGCCAGCTCACCTCGGGGGGCCCCGAACACCGGGGAGCTGTTTTTT.

V gene TRBV5-1 combines with J gene TRBJ2-1; TRBD2 aligns across 8 bases. V dropped 4 bases and J dropped 3; count of bases not matched to a gene: 6. Germline CDR1 reads SGHRS; CDR2 reads YFSETQ. The CDR3 extends over 15 amino acids. The CDR3 DNA reads as TGCGCCAGCAGCCCAAGCGGGGGCCTCTACAATGAGCAGTTCTTC. This gives the protein CASSPSGGLYNEQFF.